One TCR beta chain is described in this entry. The target antigen is unknown. V lost 5 bases, J lost 4 bases, and 9 bases lay in between. CDR1 and CDR2 (germline): LNHDA, SQIVND (reference sequence). The CDR3 is 12 residues long. PCR primers comprised 60 Vbeta and 13 Jbeta primers. The assay was immunoSEQ multiplex PCR, and TCRdb's table has in-frame clones only and misses some. Of about 87,000 clones in the sample, 70% to 85% were seen once. These data come from a study of cytomegalovirus exposure and HLA in healthy donors. Study-wide background: Falling in the Caucasian-associated ancestry cluster were roughly 80% of approximately 400 genotyped donors. General study results and limits: Despite most TCR sequences being rare, some public TCRs occurred in many donors. A further, later analysis showed that HLA-associated TCR beta chains (compared with equally common others) were more clonally expanded.

The donors gave bone marrow, and they were healthy. V usage is TRBV19 and J usage is TRBJ2-7; TRBD1 might be the D (6 bases). The sequenced sample consisted of PBMCs. This TCR derives from a man aged 30 to 45 in good health and CMV-seropositive. CDR3 region: CASSLTGYEQYF. The CDR3 nucleotides read TGTGCCAGTAGTCTAACAGGGTACGAGCAGTACTTC.